This entry lists 9 T cell receptor beta chains sequenced from one sample in a study of cytomegalovirus exposure and HLA in healthy donors. The table came from immunoSEQ multiplex PCR; TCRdb's copy has only in-frame clones and leaves some out. Here the sample spans about 60,000 clones, 95% to 96% being singletons. The sequenced material came from PBMCs. All receptors come from a man between 18 and 35 years old in good health and CMV-seronegative.

This clone has only one observation. V is TRBV28 and J is TRBJ2-1, with D tentatively TRBD2 (6 bases). The CDR3 covers 13 residues. V dropped 4 bases and J dropped 6 bases, with 10 bases sitting between them. CDR1 is MDHEN, CDR2 SYDVKM, per germline. This CDR3 is CASSWGGTNEQFF. In DNA, the CDR3 is TGTGCCAGCAGTTGGGGCGGGACCAATGAGCAGTTCTTC.

The chain has TRBV18 and TRBJ1-5; TRBD1 might be the D (5 bases). This CDR3 is built from 15 residues. Germline-derived CDR1 and CDR2 are KGHSH and LQKENI. V was clipped by 6 bases and J by 1 base, with 13 bases between them. CDR3 nucleotide sequence: TGTGCCAGCTCCAACGGGGGGGGGAGCAATCAGCCCCAGCATTTT. Its protein is CASSNGGGSNQPQHF.

The chain carries TRBV28 and TRBJ1-4, with no clear D. V shed 2 bases and J shed 4 bases, with 14 bases lying between them. CDR1 and CDR2 (germline): MDHEN, SYDVKM. The CDR3 runs to 16 residues. The DNA of the CDR3 is TGTGCCAGCAGTTTAGTTCCTGGGCGGGATAATGAAAAACTGTTTTTT. Encoded protein: CASSLVPGRDNEKLFF.

The rearrangement uses TRBV28 and TRBJ1-2; no clear D. Trimming shortened V by 1 base and J by 3 bases, and 6 bases separated the two germline ends. CDR3 length equals 13 residues. CDR1 is MDHEN, CDR2 SYDVKM, per germline. This CDR3 is CASSLLEDYGYTF. The CDR3 nucleotides read TGTGCCAGCAGTTTATTGGAGGACTATGGCTACACCTTC.

This rearrangement joins TRBV6-5 to TRBJ2-5; possibly TRBD1 for D (6 bases). The V gene lost 6 bases and the J gene lost 3 bases, with 11 bases spanning the gap. CDR1 MNHEY and CDR2 SVGAGI come from the germline V gene. The CDR3 spans 13 residues. CDR3: CASSPRTEETQYF. The CDR3 DNA is TGTGCCAGCAGCCCGCGGACAGAAGAGACCCAGTACTTC.

DNA of the CDR3: TGTGCCAGCAACTACTTCTTTTCCGGGACAGGGGCCGTCTACGAGCAGTACTTC. Its protein product is CASNYFFSGTGAVYEQYF. The chain couples TRBV28 to TRBJ2-7, with 10 positions matching TRBD1. The V and J ends lost 7 bases and 3 bases, in that order; junction bases with no gene match: 18. The CDR3 contains 18 residues. Germline CDR1 MDHEN, CDR2 SYDVKM.

The gene calls are TRBV7-8 and TRBJ2-1, with D tentatively TRBD1 (6 bases). V was clipped by 1 base and J by 3 bases, with 10 bases between them. The CDR3 loop spans 15 amino acids. Looked up from germline, CDR1 is SGHVS and CDR2 is FQNEAQ. For the CDR3, the DNA is TGTGCCAGCAGCTTAGTAGAGGGGGTCTACAATGAGCAGTTCTTC. Translation gives CASSLVEGVYNEQFF.

The CDR3 bases are TGTGCCAGCAGCTGGGGACAGGGACTAGCCAAAAACATTCAGTACTTC. This gives the protein CASSWGQGLAKNIQYF. The V and J genes are TRBV5-6 and TRBJ2-4, with 9 positions matching TRBD1. V was pared by 3 bases and J by 0 bases, with 4 bases of the junction left unmatched. The CDR3 consists of 16 residues. Germline V gene lookup returns CDR1 SGHDT and CDR2 YYEEEE.

Note on this clone: Other DNA sequences in this specimen translate into the identical CDR3. The chain is built from TRBV6-5 and TRBJ2-1; no definite D call. V lost 3 bases and J 0 bases, leaving 9 bases between the germline ends. Germline assignment: CDR1 MNHEY and CDR2 SVGAGI. The CDR3 totals 15 residues. The CDR3 coding sequence is TGTGCCAGCAGTTATTTCCTGAGCTCCTACAATGAGCAGTTCTTC. This codes for CASSYFLSSYNEQFF.